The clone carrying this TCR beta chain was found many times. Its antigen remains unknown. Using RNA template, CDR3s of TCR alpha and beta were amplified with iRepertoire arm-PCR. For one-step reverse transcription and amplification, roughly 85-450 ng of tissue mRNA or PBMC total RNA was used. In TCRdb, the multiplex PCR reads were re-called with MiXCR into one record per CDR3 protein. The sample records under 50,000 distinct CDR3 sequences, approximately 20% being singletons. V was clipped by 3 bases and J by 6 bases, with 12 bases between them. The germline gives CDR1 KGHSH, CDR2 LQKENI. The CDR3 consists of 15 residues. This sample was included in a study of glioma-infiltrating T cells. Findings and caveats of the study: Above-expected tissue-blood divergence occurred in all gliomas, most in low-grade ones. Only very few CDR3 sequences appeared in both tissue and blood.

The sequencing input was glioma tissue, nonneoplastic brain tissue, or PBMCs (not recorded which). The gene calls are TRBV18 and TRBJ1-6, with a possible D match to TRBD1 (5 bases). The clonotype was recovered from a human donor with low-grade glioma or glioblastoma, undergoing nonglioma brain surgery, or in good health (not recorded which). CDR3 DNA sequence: TGTGCCAGCTCACCGAATGCCGACAGTAATTCACCCCTCCACTTT. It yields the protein CASSPNADSNSPLHF.